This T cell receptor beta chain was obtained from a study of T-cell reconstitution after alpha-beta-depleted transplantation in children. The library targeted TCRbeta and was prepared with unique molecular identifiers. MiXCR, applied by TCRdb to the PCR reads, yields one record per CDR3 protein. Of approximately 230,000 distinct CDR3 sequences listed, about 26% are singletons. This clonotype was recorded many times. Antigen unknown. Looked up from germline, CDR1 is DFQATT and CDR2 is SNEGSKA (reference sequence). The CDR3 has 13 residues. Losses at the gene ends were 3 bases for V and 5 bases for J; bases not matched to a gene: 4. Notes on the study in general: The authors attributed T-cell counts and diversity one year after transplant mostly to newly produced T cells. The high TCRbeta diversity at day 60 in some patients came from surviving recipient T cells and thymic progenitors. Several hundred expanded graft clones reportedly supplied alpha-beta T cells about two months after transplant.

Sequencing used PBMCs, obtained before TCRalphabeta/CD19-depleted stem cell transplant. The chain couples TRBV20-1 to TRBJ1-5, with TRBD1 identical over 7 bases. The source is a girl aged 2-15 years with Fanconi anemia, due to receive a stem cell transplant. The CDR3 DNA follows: TGCAGTGCTAGGGACAGGATCTATCAGCCCCAGCATTTT. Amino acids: CSARDRIYQPQHF.